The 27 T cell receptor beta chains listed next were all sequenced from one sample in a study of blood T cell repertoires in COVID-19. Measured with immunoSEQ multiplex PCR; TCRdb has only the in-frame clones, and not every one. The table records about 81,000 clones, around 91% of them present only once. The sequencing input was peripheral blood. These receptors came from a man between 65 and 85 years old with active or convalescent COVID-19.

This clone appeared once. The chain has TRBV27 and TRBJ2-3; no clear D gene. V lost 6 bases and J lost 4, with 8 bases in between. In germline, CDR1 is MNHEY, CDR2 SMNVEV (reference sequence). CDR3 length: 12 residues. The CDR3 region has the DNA TGTGCCAGCAGCTCCTACTCAGATACGCAGTATTTT. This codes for CASSSYSDTQYF.

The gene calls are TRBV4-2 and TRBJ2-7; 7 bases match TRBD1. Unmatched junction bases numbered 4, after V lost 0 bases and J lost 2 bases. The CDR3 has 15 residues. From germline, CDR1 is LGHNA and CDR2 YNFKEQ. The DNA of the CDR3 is TGTGCCAGCAGCCAAGAAGACAGGGAAGCCTACGAGCAGTACTTC. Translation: CASSQEDREAYEQYF.

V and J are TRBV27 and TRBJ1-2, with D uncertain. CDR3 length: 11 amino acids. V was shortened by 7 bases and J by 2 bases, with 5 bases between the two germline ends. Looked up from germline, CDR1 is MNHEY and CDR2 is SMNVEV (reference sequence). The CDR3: CASKTNYGYTF. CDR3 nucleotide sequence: TGTGCCAGCAAAACAAACTATGGCTACACCTTC.

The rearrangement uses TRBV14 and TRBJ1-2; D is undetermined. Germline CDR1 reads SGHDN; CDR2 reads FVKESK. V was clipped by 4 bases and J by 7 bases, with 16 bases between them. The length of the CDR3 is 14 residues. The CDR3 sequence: CASSLRGSLAGYTF. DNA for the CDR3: TGTGCCAGCAGCCTCCGAGGTTCCCTCGCTGGCTACACCTTC.

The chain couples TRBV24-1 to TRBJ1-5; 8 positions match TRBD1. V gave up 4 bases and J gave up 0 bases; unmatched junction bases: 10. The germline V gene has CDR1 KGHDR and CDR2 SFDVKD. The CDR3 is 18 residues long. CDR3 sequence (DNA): TGTGCCACCAGTGACTCTCGACAGGGGCCATATAGCAATCAGCCCCAGCATTTT. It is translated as CATSDSRQGPYSNQPQHF.

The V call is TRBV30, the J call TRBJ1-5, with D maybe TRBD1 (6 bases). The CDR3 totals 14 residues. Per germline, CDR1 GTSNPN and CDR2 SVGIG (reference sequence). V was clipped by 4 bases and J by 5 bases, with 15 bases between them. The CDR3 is CAWTGQISHQPQHF. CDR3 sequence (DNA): TGTGCCTGGACCGGACAGATCTCTCATCAGCCCCAGCATTTT.

This CDR3 is CASSLAGGRPPANYGYTF. DNA of the CDR3: TGTGCCAGCAGCTTAGCAGGGGGTCGCCCTCCCGCTAACTATGGCTACACCTTC. The rearrangement links TRBV11-2 to TRBJ1-2; 7 bases align to TRBD1. V trimming: 1 base; J trimming: 0 bases; junction bases outside the gene matches: 11. The CDR3 is 18 amino acids. Germline lookup yields CDR1 SGHAT and CDR2 FQNNGV.

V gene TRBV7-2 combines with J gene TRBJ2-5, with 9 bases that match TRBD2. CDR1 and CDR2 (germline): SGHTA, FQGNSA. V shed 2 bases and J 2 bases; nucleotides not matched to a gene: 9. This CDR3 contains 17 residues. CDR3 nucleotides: TGTGCCAGCAGCTTAACAGGAGCGGGGGGAGGGCAAGAGACCCAGTACTTC. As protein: CASSLTGAGGGQETQYF.

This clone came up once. The CDR3 reads CASSLGSGSDRRGYTF. Written as DNA, the CDR3 is TGTGCCAGCAGCTTAGGGTCAGGGTCTGACCGGCGTGGCTACACCTTC. V is TRBV7-8 and J is TRBJ1-2, with D possibly matching TRBD1 (5 bases). Trimming stripped 1 base from V and 7 bases from J, with 19 bases between. The germline V gene encodes CDR1 SGHVS and CDR2 FQNEAQ. This CDR3 has 16 amino acids.

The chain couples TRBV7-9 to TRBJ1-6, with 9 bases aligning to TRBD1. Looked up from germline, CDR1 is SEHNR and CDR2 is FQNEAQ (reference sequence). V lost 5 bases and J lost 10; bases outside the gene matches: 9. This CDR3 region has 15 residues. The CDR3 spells CASSGPGQGGSPLHF. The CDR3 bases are TGTGCCAGCAGCGGACCGGGACAGGGTGGCTCACCCCTCCACTTT.

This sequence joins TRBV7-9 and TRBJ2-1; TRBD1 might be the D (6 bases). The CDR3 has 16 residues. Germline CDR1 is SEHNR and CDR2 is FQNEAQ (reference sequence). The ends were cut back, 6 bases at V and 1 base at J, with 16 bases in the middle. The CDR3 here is CASSHQRTASYNEQFF. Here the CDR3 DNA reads TGTGCCAGCAGTCACCAACGGACAGCATCCTACAATGAGCAGTTCTTC.

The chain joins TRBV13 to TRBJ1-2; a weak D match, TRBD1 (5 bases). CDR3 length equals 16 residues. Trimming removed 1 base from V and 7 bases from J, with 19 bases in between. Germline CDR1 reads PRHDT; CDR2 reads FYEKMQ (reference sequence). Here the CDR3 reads CASSLDTGLLGGGYTF. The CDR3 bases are TGTGCCAGCAGCTTAGATACGGGACTCCTAGGCGGTGGCTACACCTTC. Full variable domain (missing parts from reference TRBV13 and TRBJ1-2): AAGVIQSPRHLIKEKRETATLKCYPIPRHDTVYWYQQGPGQDPQFLISFYEKMQSDKGSIPDRFSAQQFSDYHSELNMSSLELGDSALYFCASSLDTGLLGGGYTFGSGTRLTVV.

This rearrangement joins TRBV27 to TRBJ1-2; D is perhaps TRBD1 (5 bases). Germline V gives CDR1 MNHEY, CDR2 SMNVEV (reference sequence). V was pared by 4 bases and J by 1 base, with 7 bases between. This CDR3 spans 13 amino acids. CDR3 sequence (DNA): TGTGCCAGCAGTTACGGGGGTAACTATGGCTACACCTTC. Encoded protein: CASSYGGNYGYTF.

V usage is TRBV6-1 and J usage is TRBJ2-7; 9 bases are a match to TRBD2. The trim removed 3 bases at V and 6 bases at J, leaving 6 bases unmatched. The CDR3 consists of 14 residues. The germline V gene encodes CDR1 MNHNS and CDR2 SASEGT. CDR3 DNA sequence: TGTGCCAGCAGTGAGGGGACTAGCCGTCGCGAGCAGTACTTC. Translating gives CASSEGTSRREQYF.

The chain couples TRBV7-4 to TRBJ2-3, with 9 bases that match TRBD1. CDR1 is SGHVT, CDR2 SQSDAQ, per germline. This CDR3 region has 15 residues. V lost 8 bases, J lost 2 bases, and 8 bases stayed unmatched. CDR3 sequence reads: CASVWGQGPTDTQYF. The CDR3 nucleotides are TGTGCCAGCGTCTGGGGACAGGGTCCCACAGATACGCAGTATTTT.

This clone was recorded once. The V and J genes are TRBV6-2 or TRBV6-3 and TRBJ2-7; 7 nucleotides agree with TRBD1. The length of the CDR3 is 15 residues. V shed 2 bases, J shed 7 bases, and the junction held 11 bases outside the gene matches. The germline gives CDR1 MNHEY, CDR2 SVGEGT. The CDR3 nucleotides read TGTGCCAGCAGTTACCTCGGACAGGTTAGGGAAGAGCAGTACTTC. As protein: CASSYLGQVREEQYF.

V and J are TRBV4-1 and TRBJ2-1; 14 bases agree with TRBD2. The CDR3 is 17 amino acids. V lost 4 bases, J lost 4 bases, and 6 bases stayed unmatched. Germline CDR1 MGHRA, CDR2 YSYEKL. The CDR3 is CASSPRTSGGLYNEQFF. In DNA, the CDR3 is TGCGCCAGCAGCCCACGGACTAGCGGGGGGCTTTACAATGAGCAGTTCTTC.

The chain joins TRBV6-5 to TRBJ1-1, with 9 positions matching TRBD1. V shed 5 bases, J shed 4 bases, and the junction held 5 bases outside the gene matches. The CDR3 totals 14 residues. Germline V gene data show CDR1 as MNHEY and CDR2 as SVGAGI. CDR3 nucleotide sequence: TGTGCCAGCAGTACAGGGGGCTGGGGCACTGAAGCTTTCTTT. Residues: CASSTGGWGTEAFF.

The CDR3 sequence is CASRGGTGNNSPLHF. Written as DNA, the CDR3 is TGTGCCAGCAGGGGGGGGACCGGTAATAATTCACCCCTCCACTTT. The rearrangement links TRBV28 to TRBJ1-6; D possibly corresponds to TRBD1 (5 bases). Trimming removed 6 bases at V and 5 bases at J, with 14 bases between. The CDR3 runs 15 residues. In germline, CDR1 is MDHEN, CDR2 SYDVKM. The variable domain in full, with the rest retrieved from reference TRBV28 and TRBJ1-6, is DVKVTQSSRYLVKRTGEKVFLECVQDMDHENMFWYRQDPGLGLRLIYFSYDVKMKEKGDIPEGYSVSREKKERFSLILESASTNQTSMYLCASRGGTGNNSPLHFGNGTRLTVT.

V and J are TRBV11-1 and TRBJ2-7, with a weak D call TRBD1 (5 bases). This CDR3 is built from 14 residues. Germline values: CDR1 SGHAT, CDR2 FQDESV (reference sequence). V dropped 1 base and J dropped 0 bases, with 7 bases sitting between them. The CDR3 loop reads CASSLVGDSYEQYF. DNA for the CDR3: TGTGCCAGCAGCTTAGTAGGGGACTCCTACGAGCAGTACTTC.

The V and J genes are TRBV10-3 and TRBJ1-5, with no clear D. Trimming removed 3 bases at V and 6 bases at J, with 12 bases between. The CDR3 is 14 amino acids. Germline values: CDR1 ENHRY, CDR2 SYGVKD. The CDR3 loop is CAISDLKSGQPQHF. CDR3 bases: TGTGCCATCAGTGACCTTAAGTCGGGTCAGCCCCAGCATTTT.

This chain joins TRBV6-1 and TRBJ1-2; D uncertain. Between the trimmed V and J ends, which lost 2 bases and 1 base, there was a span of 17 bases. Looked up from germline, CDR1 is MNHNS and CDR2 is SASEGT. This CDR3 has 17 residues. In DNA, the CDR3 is TGTGCCAGCAGTGAACCGGAGAGGTCACCCGGTAACTATGGCTACACCTTC. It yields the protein CASSEPERSPGNYGYTF.

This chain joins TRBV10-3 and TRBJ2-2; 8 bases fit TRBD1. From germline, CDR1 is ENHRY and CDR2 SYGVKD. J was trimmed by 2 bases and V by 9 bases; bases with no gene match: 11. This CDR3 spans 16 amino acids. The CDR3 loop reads CAIHPETGVNTGELFF. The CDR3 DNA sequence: TGTGCCATACACCCGGAGACAGGGGTAAACACCGGGGAGCTGTTTTTT.

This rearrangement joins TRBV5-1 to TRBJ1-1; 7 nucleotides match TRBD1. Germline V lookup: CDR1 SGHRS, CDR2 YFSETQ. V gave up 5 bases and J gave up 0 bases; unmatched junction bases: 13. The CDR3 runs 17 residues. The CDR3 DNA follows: TGCGCCAGCAGTGAGCAGGGGGTACTTGTTATGAACACTGAAGCTTTCTTT. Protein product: CASSEQGVLVMNTEAFF.

The chain's CDR3 is CASSRDIIYEQYF. CDR3 in DNA: TGTGCCAGCAGCCGGGACATCATATACGAGCAGTACTTC. The chain is built from TRBV5-6 and TRBJ2-7; the D gene is possibly TRBD1 (6 bases). Germline V CDR1 and CDR2: SGHDT, YYEEEE. V lost 4 bases and J lost 4, with 12 bases in between. The CDR3 is made up of 13 amino acids.

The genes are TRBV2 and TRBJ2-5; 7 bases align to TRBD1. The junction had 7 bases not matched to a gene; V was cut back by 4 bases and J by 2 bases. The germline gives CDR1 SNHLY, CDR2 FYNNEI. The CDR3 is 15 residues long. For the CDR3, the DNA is TGTGCCAGCAGTGGTACCGGCAGGGGGCAAGAGACCCAGTACTTC. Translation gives CASSGTGRGQETQYF.

CDR3 in amino acids: CASSEPPGEAFF. CDR3 nucleotides: TGTGCCAGCAGTGAACCCCCAGGGGAAGCTTTCTTT. The chain has TRBV6-1 and TRBJ1-1; TRBD1 is a possible D gene (5 bases). The CDR3 is 12 residues long. Deletions cut 2 bases from V and 8 bases from J, with 9 bases between. Germline CDR1 and CDR2: MNHNS and SASEGT.